This T cell receptor beta chain was documented in a study of blood T cell repertoires in COVID-19. Data came from immunoSEQ multiplex PCR; TCRdb stores just in-frame clones and leaves some out. This sample yields 200,000 to 250,000 clones, of which around nine tenths are seen a single time; less than 3.5% belongs to the top ten. Germline-derived CDR1 and CDR2 are MNHEY and SMNVEV (reference sequence). Deletions cut 6 bases from V and 3 bases from J, with 12 bases between. The CDR3 totals 14 residues. The chain combines TRBV27 with TRBJ1-5; D perhaps matches TRBD1 (6 bases). The clonotype comes from a woman aged 55-69 years with acute or convalescent COVID-19. The sample taken for sequencing was peripheral blood. The CDR3 region is CASRIQGYNQPQHF. CDR3 nucleotides: TGTGCCAGCAGAATACAGGGTTACAATCAGCCCCAGCATTTT.